Below are 10 T cell receptor beta chains sequenced from a single sample in a study of OX40 agonist ivuxolimab in advanced cancers. Sequencing was performed with immunoSEQ multiplex PCR; in TCRdb, only in-frame clones are kept and a portion is missing. The sample records 50,000 to 70,000 clones, over 75% being singletons. Material: CD4+ or CD8+ T cells sorted from blood, obtained in a trial of the OX40 agonist ivuxolimab. The receptors come from an adult with an advanced solid tumor such as melanoma, head and neck, liver or kidney cancer.

The V call is TRBV19, the J call TRBJ1-5; D not certain. The CDR3 runs 14 residues. The V gene's germline CDR1 is LNHDA and CDR2 SQIVND (reference sequence). V lost 7 bases and J 5 bases, leaving 15 bases between the germline ends. The CDR3 nucleotides are TGTGCCAGTACGTCGAGCTTCTCGGATCAGCCCCAGCATTTT. Encoded protein: CASTSSFSDQPQHF.

Remarks on this clone: A read error likely explains this, since a far larger clone differs by one base. The chain carries TRBV27 and TRBJ1-1; D is ambiguous. CDR1 MNHEY and CDR2 SMNVEV come from the germline V gene (reference sequence). The CDR3 runs to 13 residues. CDR3 residues: CANSLGLKAEAFF. CDR3 coding DNA: TGTGCCAACAGTTTAGGCCTGAAGGCTGAAGCTTTCTTT.

V is TRBV6-1 and J is TRBJ1-1; weak D call: TRBD1 (5 bases). The CDR3 contains 14 residues. V was clipped by 7 bases and J by 4 bases, with 16 bases between them. In germline, CDR1 is MNHNS, CDR2 SASEGT. The DNA of the CDR3 is TGTGCCAGCACCCCCCTGGGGGGAGGCACTGAAGCTTTCTTT. Translated, it gives CASTPLGGGTEAFF.

The V call is TRBV6-1, the J call TRBJ1-2; D is possibly TRBD1 (6 bases). V was pared by 8 bases and J by 3 bases, with 19 bases between. The V gene's germline CDR1 is MNHNS and CDR2 SASEGT. The CDR3 loop spans 15 amino acids. The CDR3 region is CASLGGGHPYYGYTF. CDR3 DNA: TGTGCCAGCCTCGGAGGGGGACACCCTTACTATGGCTACACCTTC.

The chain carries TRBV7-6 and TRBJ2-1; TRBD2 matches 7 bases. The CDR3 covers 15 residues. CDR1 is SGHVS and CDR2 is FNYEAQ in the germline V gene. The trim removed 5 bases at V and 4 bases at J, leaving 8 bases unmatched. CDR3 DNA sequence: TGTGCCAGCAGCCCAGATGGGACTAAATACAATGAGCAGTTCTTC. As protein: CASSPDGTKYNEQFF.

This chain uses TRBV29-1 with TRBJ2-7; tentatively, D is TRBD2 (5 bases). V shed 4 bases and J shed 4 bases, with 17 bases lying between them. The V gene's germline CDR1 is SQVTM and CDR2 ANQGSEA. The CDR3 is 14 residues long. The CDR3 DNA sequence: TGCAGCGTTGTGGAAGCGGAGGCTCCTTACGAGCAGTACTTC. Its translation is CSVVEAEAPYEQYF.

CDR3 in amino acids: CASSQDSWAEQYV. The CDR3 region has the DNA TGCGCCAGCAGCCAAGATAGTTGGGCCGAGCAGTACGTC. The chain joins TRBV4-1 to TRBJ2-7; D gene ambiguous. The V end lost 0 bases, the J end lost 6 bases, and 9 bases lay between the germline ends. Per germline, CDR1 MGHRA and CDR2 YSYEKL. CDR3 length: 13 residues.

The V call is TRBV9, the J call TRBJ1-2, with D hard to call. The germline V gene encodes CDR1 SGDLS and CDR2 YYNGEE. The length of the CDR3 is 15 residues. V lost 0 bases and J lost 4, with 13 bases in between. CDR3 sequence reads: CASSVAAVNSYGYTF. CDR3 DNA: TGTGCCAGCAGCGTAGCGGCGGTTAATAGCTATGGCTACACCTTC.

The chain joins TRBV13 to TRBJ1-2; the D is unclear. The CDR3 is made up of 12 amino acids. CDR1 and CDR2 (germline): PRHDT, FYEKMQ (reference sequence). The V end lost 0 bases, the J end lost 5 bases, and 4 bases lay between the germline ends. The chain's CDR3 is CASSLGDYGYTF. The CDR3 DNA follows: TGTGCCAGCAGCTTAGGTGATTATGGCTACACCTTC.

The rearrangement uses TRBV4-1 and TRBJ2-5; the D is unclear. CDR3 length: 14 residues. Germline V CDR1 and CDR2: MGHRA, YSYEKL. Trimming left V 4 bases short and J 0 bases short, with 9 bases between. Here the CDR3 reads CASSPTEYQETQYF. DNA for the CDR3: TGCGCCAGCAGCCCCACTGAGTACCAAGAGACCCAGTACTTC.